Listed below are T cell receptor beta chains from one sample, sequenced in a study of spatial heterogeneity in lung cancer. TCRdb itself ran the 5' RACE reads through MiXCR, one entry per CDR3 protein. The data show some 3,700 distinct CDR3 sequences, with around 28% seen just once and around 13% held by the top ten. The sample was normal lung tissue next to the tumor, taken at surgery. The origin of the receptors is a male donor with early-stage non-small cell lung cancer. CDR3s include the opening cysteine and the closing phenylalanine or tryptophan. Fields, in order: J gene, V gene, clone size, CDR3 protein. The size field is filled for only some rows; it gives once, few, many or a size class.

TRBJ2-5,TRBV12-3/TRBV12-4,medium-sized,CASSLAHPLGGETQYF
TRBJ2-3,TRBV5-1,medium-sized,CASSLRDSGDTQYF
TRBJ2-3,TRBV6-5,-,CASSTTSGSTDTQYF
TRBJ2-1,TRBV7-2,medium-sized,CASSFFSGIDNEQFF
TRBJ2-1,TRBV6-2/TRBV6-3,once,CASSLGLNEQFF
TRBJ2-3,TRBV6-2/TRBV6-3,many,CASSSWDQGILSATDTQYF
TRBJ2-7,TRBV2,medium-sized,CASSTTPPYEQYF
TRBJ1-4,TRBV7-2,medium-sized,CASSLWGGDEKLFF
TRBJ2-3,TRBV20-1,few,CSARVSGTDTQYF
TRBJ1-4,TRBV20-1,medium-sized,CSASRTSATNEKLFF
TRBJ1-2,TRBV12-3/TRBV12-4,-,CASSLEAEPYGYTF
TRBJ2-1,TRBV28,-,CASSPWVFYNEQFF
TRBJ1-1,TRBV12-3/TRBV12-4,medium-sized,CASSLQTQNTEAFF
TRBJ1-1,TRBV4-1,-,CASGPGYTEAFF
TRBJ2-5,TRBV7-8,few,CASSLEPRMDRTSTGETQYF
TRBJ2-7,TRBV5-1,-,CASSYRDYLYEQYF
TRBJ1-1,TRBV30,many,CAWSRDSWTEAFF
TRBJ1-1,TRBV5-1,large,CASSLGAGAFF
TRBJ2-2,TRBV3-1,-,CASSHHSGSVTGELFF
TRBJ2-2,TRBV12-3/TRBV12-4,-,CASCGGTGTGELFF
TRBJ1-2,TRBV28,medium-sized,CASRGAGAGFYGYTF
TRBJ2-2,TRBV6-6,large,CASWSGTGELFF
TRBJ2-3,TRBV6-2/TRBV6-3,medium-sized,CASSRSTDTQYF
TRBJ1-5,TRBV13,medium-sized,CASSFRSGNQPQHF
TRBJ2-2,TRBV5-1,medium-sized,CASSLPGAANTGELFF
TRBJ1-5,TRBV7-2,-,CASSPQGGVNQPQHF
TRBJ1-6,TRBV28,many,CASSPGHYNSPLHF
TRBJ2-5,TRBV28,-,CASGPLQGQETQYF
TRBJ2-3,TRBV5-1,medium-sized,CASSLVSETDTQYF
TRBJ1-6,TRBV12-3/TRBV12-4,-,CASTVNQGSPLHF
TRBJ2-4,TRBV7-6,once,CASSLSEIAKNIQYF
TRBJ2-5,TRBV5-1,medium-sized,CASNLGNQETQYF
TRBJ2-2,TRBV27,-,CASSWAVNTGELFF
TRBJ2-2,TRBV24-1,medium-sized,CATSPRRNTGELFF
TRBJ2-3,TRBV3-1,-,CASSQQTGYTDTQYF
TRBJ2-3,TRBV6-6,-,CASSYFGPSTDTQYF
TRBJ1-2,TRBV24-1,-,CATSDLDSSGYTF
TRBJ2-6,TRBV6-6,medium-sized,CASSTSRNLWTNVLTF
TRBJ1-5,TRBV6-1,many,CASSAYRDPNQPQHF
TRBJ2-7,TRBV4-3,-,CASSQELAGVREQYF
TRBJ1-1,TRBV7-9,-,CASSSLTEAFF
TRBJ2-7,TRBV20-1,medium-sized,CSAAGTSGRLSYEQYF
TRBJ2-1,TRBV6-1,-,CASIRSGGIYNEQFF
TRBJ2-7,TRBV29-1,medium-sized,CSVEGLAGGFQYF
TRBJ1-1,TRBV7-8,medium-sized,CASSVRRSGYTEAFF
TRBJ2-7,TRBV28,-,CASRARDRSLVLASGSPRDEQYF
TRBJ2-3,TRBV10-3,medium-sized,CAISDSSKDTQYF
TRBJ1-1,TRBV20-1,once,CSARIPAGTGGSEAFF
TRBJ1-1,TRBV14,-,CASSKRQGANTEAFF
TRBJ1-5,TRBV6-1,medium-sized,CASTDRFNQPQHF
TRBJ1-2,TRBV6-5,few,CASRTAEGYTF
TRBJ1-2,TRBV6-2/TRBV6-3,-,CASITDREHGYTF
TRBJ1-1,TRBV4-1,-,CASSQGYRDAEAFF